This TCR beta chain was observed in a study of blood T cell repertoires in COVID-19. At the level of the study: Acute and convalescent COVID-19 specimens originated in the United States, Italy and Spain. Nucleic acid was either cDNA or gDNA, and it came from T cells, B-cell-depleted T cells, or PBMCs.

The CDR3 totals 8 residues. Germline CDR1 is DFQATT and CDR2 is SNEGSKA (reference sequence). In the study's own analysis: Amplified reference gene primers provided the basis for estimating nucleated cell counts. The table came from immunoSEQ multiplex PCR; TCRdb's copy has only in-frame clones and leaves some out. V, J and clone size derive from that table, while D and trimming were established from the DNA sequence. The profile shows about 13,000 clones, approximately 91% of them singletons. The chain employs TRBV20-1 and TRBJ1-1; D may be TRBD1 (6 bases). The receptor comes from a human donor in a cohort sampled during active COVID-19. Sequences were obtained from peripheral blood. This chain's CDR3 is CGGGEAFF. The CDR3 DNA sequence: TGCGGGGGGGGCGAAGCTTTCTTT.